These 17 T cell receptor beta chains share one sample of origin, sequenced in a study of T cells in localized non-small cell lung cancer. Repertoires were generated with immunoSEQ multiplex PCR, while TCRdb's copy carries only in-frame clones and drops some. The sample holds over 1,000 clones; 35% to 40% are singletons and the top ten take roughly an eighth. Material: lung tumor tissue, obtained before any cancer treatment. The receptors stem from a male donor older than 55 with stage II squamous cell lung carcinoma.

V is TRBV19 and J is TRBJ2-3; 9 nucleotides match TRBD2. CDR3 length: 16 amino acids. Trimming at V came to 3 bases and at J to 4 bases, leaving 8 bases not matched to a gene. Germline lookup yields CDR1 LNHDA and CDR2 SQIVND (reference sequence). The CDR3 sequence: CASSILAGSGADTQYF. The CDR3, as DNA: TGTGCCAGTAGTATCCTAGCGGGATCGGGGGCAGATACGCAGTATTTT.

This clone was seen a handful of times. The gene calls are TRBV5-1 and TRBJ1-1, with unresolved D. V dropped 0 bases and J dropped 4 bases, with 10 bases sitting between them. The length of the CDR3 is 14 residues. The germline CDR1 and CDR2 sequences are SGHRS and YFSETQ. This CDR3 reads CASSLAGFGTEAFF. CDR3 bases: TGCGCCAGCAGCTTGGCGGGTTTTGGCACTGAAGCTTTCTTT. Full variable domain (remainder filled in from reference TRBV5-1 and TRBJ1-1): KAGVTQTPRYLIKTRGQQVTLSCSPISGHRSVSWYQQTPGQGLQFLFEYFSETQRNKGNFPGRFSGRQFSNSRSEMNVSTLELGDSALYLCASSLAGFGTEAFFGQGTRLTVV.

This clone showed up just a few times. This chain uses TRBV2 with TRBJ2-1, with unresolved D. Trimming took 2 bases from V and 8 from J, leaving 7 bases between them. The CDR3 has 12 residues. The germline CDR1 and CDR2 sequences are SNHLY and FYNNEI. The CDR3 DNA sequence: TGTGCCAGCAGTGAAAGGGATTATGAGCAGTTCTTC. It encodes CASSERDYEQFF.

The rearrangement links TRBV19 to TRBJ1-2, with 10 positions matching TRBD1. The CDR3 is 14 amino acids. V lost 4 bases, J lost 4 bases, and 3 bases stayed unmatched. The germline CDR1 and CDR2 sequences are LNHDA and SQIVND (reference sequence). The CDR3 nucleotides read TGTGCCAGTAGTAGTTGGGACAGGGGCTATGGCTACACCTTC. Protein product: CASSSWDRGYGYTF.

The sample holds a few counts of this clone. This chain uses TRBV11-3 with TRBJ2-1; 7 bases align to TRBD2. This CDR3 is 14 amino acids long. Germline lookup yields CDR1 SGHNT and CDR2 YENEEA. V was clipped by 4 bases and J by 7 bases; unmatched bases: 7. Written as DNA, the CDR3 is TGTGCCAGCAGCTCCGGACTAGTTATGAATGAGCAGTTCTTC. Translation gives CASSSGLVMNEQFF.

This clone has only one observation. The chain recombines TRBV18 with TRBJ2-7; 7 nucleotides match TRBD1. CDR3 length equals 14 residues. V was clipped by 3 bases and J by 4 bases; unmatched bases: 6. Germline V gives CDR1 KGHSH, CDR2 LQKENI. DNA of the CDR3: TGTGCCAGCTCACCGACAGGGAATGATTACGAGCAGTACTTC. Translating it yields CASSPTGNDYEQYF.

A single count supports this clone. The CDR3 region is CASSRSTGGANTGELFF. CDR3 coding DNA: TGTGCCAGTAGTAGGTCGACAGGGGGCGCGAACACCGGGGAGCTGTTTTTT. This sequence joins TRBV19 and TRBJ2-2; 10 bases fit TRBD1. CDR3 length: 17 residues. CDR1 LNHDA and CDR2 SQIVND come from the germline V gene (reference sequence). With V trimmed by 4 bases and J by 0 bases, 5 bases remained unmatched.

This clone came up a few times. This sequence joins TRBV11-3 and TRBJ2-2; TRBD2 aligns across 7 bases. The length of the CDR3 is 15 residues. V lost 5 bases to trimming and J lost 0 bases; unmatched junction nucleotides: 3. Looked up from germline, CDR1 is SGHNT and CDR2 is YENEEA. CDR3 region: CASSHGRTNTGELFF. As DNA, the CDR3 is TGTGCCAGCAGCCACGGGAGGACGAACACCGGGGAGCTGTTTTTT.

The chain recombines TRBV30 with TRBJ1-4; TRBD1 matches 9 bases. Germline CDR1 and CDR2: GTSNPN and SVGIG (reference sequence). The CDR3 is made up of 12 amino acids. The J segment lost 8 bases and the V segment lost 4 bases, leaving 2 bases of the junction unmatched. In DNA, the CDR3 is TGTGCCTGGACAACAGGGGGCGAAAAACTGTTTTTT. As protein: CAWTTGGEKLFF.

This clone is classed as medium-sized. The V and J genes are TRBV11-3 and TRBJ2-1, with TRBD2 identical over 13 bases. The V gene's germline CDR1 is SGHNT and CDR2 YENEEA. This CDR3 has 14 amino acids. V trimming: 5 bases; J trimming: 11 bases; junction bases outside the gene matches: 6. The CDR3: CASSQTSGRPQQFF. The CDR3, as DNA: TGTGCCAGCAGCCAGACTAGCGGGAGGCCTCAGCAGTTCTTC. The full variable domain, its missing parts supplied by reference TRBV11-3 and TRBJ2-1, is EAGVVQSPRYKIIEKKQPVAFWCNPISGHNTLYWYLQNLGQGPELLIRYENEEAVDDSQLPKDRFSAERLKGVDSTLKIQPAELGDSAVYLCASSQTSGRPQQFFGPGTRLTVL.

The V call is TRBV29-1, the J call TRBJ1-2; D ambiguous. V was trimmed by 1 base and J by 8 bases, leaving 11 bases between them. Per the germline V gene, CDR1 is SQVTM and CDR2 is ANQGSEA. CDR3 length: 12 residues. The CDR3 protein is CSVEGRMRGYTF. Written as DNA, the CDR3 is TGCAGCGTTGAAGGCAGAATGCGGGGCTACACCTTC.

This clone is termed hyperexpanded (1% or more). The rearrangement joins TRBV29-1 to TRBJ2-1; 7 bases are shared with TRBD2. Per the germline V gene, CDR1 is SQVTM and CDR2 is ANQGSEA. The CDR3 is made up of 16 amino acids. The DNA for the CDR3 is TGCAGTGTTAATATTCGGGGCGGGAGCTCCTACAATGAGCAGTTCTTC. Protein: CSVNIRGGSSYNEQFF.

The sample holds a few counts of this clone. The genes are TRBV11-3 and TRBJ2-7; TRBD1 matches 8 bases. V was pared by 2 bases and J by 1 base, with 1 base of the junction left unmatched. CDR1 SGHNT and CDR2 YENEEA come from the germline V gene. CDR3 length: 14 amino acids. The CDR3 reads CASSLTGGSYEQYF. The CDR3 DNA reads TGTGCCAGCAGCTTAACAGGGGGGTCCTACGAGCAGTACTTC.

The genes are TRBV19 and TRBJ2-7, with 10 positions matching TRBD1. The CDR3 covers 13 residues. The V gene end was trimmed by 8 bases and the J gene end by 5 bases; junction bases not matched to a gene: 6. CDR1 LNHDA and CDR2 SQIVND come from the germline V gene (reference sequence). CDR3 loop: CASRDRGIDEQYF. The CDR3 DNA follows: TGTGCCAGTCGGGACAGGGGTATCGACGAGCAGTACTTC.

This clone was detected only a few times. The V and J genes are TRBV7-6 and TRBJ1-6; D is possibly TRBD1 (6 bases). The germline V gene has CDR1 SGHVS and CDR2 FNYEAQ. Trimming stripped 5 bases from V and 9 bases from J, with 17 bases between. CDR3 size: 15 residues. The CDR3 DNA follows: TGTGCCAGCAGCATCGGGGGGGCCCTCGGTTCACCCCTCCACTTT. Translated: CASSIGGALGSPLHF.

This clone is labeled medium-sized. The rearrangement uses TRBV6-8 and TRBJ1-4, with a tentative D call TRBD1 (5 bases). This CDR3 has 14 amino acids. Trimming removed 6 bases from V and 8 bases from J, with 16 bases in between. CDR1 and CDR2 (germline): MNHGY, SAAAGT. As DNA, the CDR3 is TGTGCCAGCAGCTTGACAGCCGTTAAAGAAAAACTGTTTTTT. As protein: CASSLTAVKEKLFF.

The chain links TRBV6-1 to TRBJ1-4; no clear D. The CDR3 covers 14 residues. CDR1 is MNHNS, CDR2 SASEGT, per germline. V dropped 1 base and J dropped 0 bases, with 3 bases sitting between them. The CDR3 loop reads CASSEGSTNEKLFF. CDR3 nucleotide sequence: TGTGCCAGCAGTGAAGGTTCAACTAATGAAAAACTGTTTTTT.